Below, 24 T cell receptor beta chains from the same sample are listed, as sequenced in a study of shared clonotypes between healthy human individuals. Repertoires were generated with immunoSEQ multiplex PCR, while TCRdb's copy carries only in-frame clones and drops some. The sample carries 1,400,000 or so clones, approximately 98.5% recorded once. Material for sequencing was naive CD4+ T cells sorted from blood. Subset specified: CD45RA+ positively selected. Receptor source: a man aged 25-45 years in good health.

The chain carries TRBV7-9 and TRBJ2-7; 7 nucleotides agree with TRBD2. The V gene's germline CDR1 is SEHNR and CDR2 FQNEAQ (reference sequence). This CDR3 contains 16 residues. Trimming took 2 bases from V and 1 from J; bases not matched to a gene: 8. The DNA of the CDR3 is TGTGCCAGCAGCTTATCTTGGCGGGAGCGGTCCTACGAGCAGTACTTC. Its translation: CASSLSWRERSYEQYF.

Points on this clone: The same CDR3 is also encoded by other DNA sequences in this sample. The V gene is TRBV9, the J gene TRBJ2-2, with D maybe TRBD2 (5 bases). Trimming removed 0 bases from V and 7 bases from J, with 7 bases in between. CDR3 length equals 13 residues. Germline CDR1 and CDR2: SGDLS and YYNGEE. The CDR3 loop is CASSVVLGGELFF. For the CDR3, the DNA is TGTGCCAGCAGCGTAGTACTAGGCGGGGAGCTGTTTTTT. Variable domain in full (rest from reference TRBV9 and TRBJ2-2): DSGVTQTPKHLITATGQRVTLRCSPRSGDLSVYWYQQSLDQGLQFLIQYYNGEERAKGNILERFSAQQFPDLHSELNLSSLELGDSALYFCASSVVLGGELFFGEGSRLTVL.

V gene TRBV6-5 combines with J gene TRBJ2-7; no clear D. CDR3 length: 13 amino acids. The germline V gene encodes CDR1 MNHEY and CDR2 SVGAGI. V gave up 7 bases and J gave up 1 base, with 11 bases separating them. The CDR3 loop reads CASINPISYEQYF. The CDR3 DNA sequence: TGTGCCAGCATAAATCCCATATCCTACGAGCAGTACTTC.

Here the CDR3 DNA reads TGCGCCAGCAGCCGATTACAGAGTGACACTGAAGCTTTCTTT. Translation: CASSRLQSDTEAFF. This chain uses TRBV5-1 with TRBJ1-1; D gene ambiguous. Germline V gives CDR1 SGHRS, CDR2 YFSETQ. Deletions cut 4 bases from V and 3 bases from J, with 13 bases between. The CDR3 is 14 residues long.

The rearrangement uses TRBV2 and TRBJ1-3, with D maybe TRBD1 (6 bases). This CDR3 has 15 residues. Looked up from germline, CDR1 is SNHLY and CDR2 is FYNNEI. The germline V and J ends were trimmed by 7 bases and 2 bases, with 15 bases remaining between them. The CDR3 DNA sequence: TGTGCCAGCACCATCTACAGGGTTCCTGGAAACACCATATATTTT. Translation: CASTIYRVPGNTIYF.

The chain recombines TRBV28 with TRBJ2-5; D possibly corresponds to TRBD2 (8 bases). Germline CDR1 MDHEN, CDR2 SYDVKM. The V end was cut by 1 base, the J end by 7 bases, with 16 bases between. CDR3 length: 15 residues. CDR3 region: CASSLLAGQSTTQYF. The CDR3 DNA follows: TGTGCCAGCAGTTTATTAGCGGGACAGTCTACGACCCAGTACTTC.

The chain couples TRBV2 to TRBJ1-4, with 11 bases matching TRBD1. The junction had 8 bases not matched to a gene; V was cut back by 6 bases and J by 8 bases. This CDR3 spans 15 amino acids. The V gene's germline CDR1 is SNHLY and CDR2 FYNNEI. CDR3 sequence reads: CASRDRGREGEKLFF. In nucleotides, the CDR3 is TGTGCCAGCAGGGACAGGGGGCGAGAAGGGGAAAAACTGTTTTTT. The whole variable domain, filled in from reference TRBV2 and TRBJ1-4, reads EPEVTQTPSHQVTQMGQEVILRCVPISNHLYFYWYRQILGQKVEFLVSFYNNEISEKSEIFDDQFSVERPDGSNFTLKIRSTKLEDSAMYFCASRDRGREGEKLFFGSGTQLSVL.

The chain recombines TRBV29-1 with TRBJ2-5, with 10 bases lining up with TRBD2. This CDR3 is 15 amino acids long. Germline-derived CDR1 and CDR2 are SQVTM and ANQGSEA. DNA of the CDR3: TGCGGCTGGGCTAGCGGGAGCCCCGCTCGGGAGACCCAGTACTTC. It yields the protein CGWASGSPARETQYF. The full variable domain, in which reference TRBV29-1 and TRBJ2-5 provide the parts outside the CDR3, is SAVISQKPSRDICQRGTSLTIQCQVDSQVTMMFWYRQQPGQSLTLIATANQGSEATYESGFVIDKFPISRPNLTFSTLTVSNMSPEDSSIYLCGWASGSPARETQYFGPGTRLLVL.

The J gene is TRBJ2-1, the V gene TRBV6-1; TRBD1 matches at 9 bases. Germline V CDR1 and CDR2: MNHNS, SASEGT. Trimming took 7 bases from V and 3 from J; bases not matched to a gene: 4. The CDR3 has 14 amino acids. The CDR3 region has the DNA TGTGCCAGCACCTGGGGACAGGGCTACAATGAGCAGTTCTTC. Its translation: CASTWGQGYNEQFF.

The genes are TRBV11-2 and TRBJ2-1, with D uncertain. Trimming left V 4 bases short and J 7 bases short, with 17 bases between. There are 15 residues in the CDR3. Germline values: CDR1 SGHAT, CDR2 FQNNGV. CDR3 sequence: CASSSGLGWPNEQFF. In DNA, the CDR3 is TGTGCCAGCAGCTCGGGCCTGGGGTGGCCAAATGAGCAGTTCTTC.

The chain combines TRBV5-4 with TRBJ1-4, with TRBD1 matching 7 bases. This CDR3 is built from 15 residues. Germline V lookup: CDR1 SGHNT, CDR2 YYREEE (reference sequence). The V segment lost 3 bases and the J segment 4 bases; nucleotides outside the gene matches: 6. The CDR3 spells CASSSGTEGNEKLFF. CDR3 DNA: TGTGCCAGCAGCTCCGGGACAGAGGGTAATGAAAAACTGTTTTTT.

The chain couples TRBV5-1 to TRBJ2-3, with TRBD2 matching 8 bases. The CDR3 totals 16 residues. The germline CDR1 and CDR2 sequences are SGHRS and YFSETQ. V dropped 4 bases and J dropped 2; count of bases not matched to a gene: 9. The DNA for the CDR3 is TGCGCCAGCAGCGCGGGACTAGGGTTTGACACAGATACGCAGTATTTT. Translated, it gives CASSAGLGFDTDTQYF.

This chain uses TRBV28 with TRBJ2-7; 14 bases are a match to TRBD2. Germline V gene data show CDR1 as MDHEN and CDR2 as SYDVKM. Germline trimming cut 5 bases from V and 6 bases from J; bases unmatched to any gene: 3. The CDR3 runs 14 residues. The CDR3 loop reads CASSRLAGGSEQYF. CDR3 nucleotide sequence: TGTGCCAGCAGTAGACTAGCGGGAGGGTCCGAGCAGTACTTC.

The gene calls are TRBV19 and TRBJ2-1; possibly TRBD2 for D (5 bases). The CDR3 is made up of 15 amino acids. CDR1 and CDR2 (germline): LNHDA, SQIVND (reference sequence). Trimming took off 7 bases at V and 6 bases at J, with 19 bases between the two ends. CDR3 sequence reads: CASTWASRSPNEQFF. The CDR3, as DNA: TGTGCCAGTACCTGGGCTAGCAGGAGTCCCAATGAGCAGTTCTTC.

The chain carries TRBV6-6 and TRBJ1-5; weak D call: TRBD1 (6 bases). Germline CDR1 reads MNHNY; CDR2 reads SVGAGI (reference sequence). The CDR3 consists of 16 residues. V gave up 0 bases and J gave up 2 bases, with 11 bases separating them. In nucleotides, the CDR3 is TGTGCCAGCAGTTACTCCCGACAGGTAGGCAATCAGCCCCAGCATTTT. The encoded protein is CASSYSRQVGNQPQHF.

The DNA for the CDR3 is TGTGCCAGCACCAAGTACGGGCTCATGAACACTGAAGCTTTCTTT. It yields the protein CASTKYGLMNTEAFF. The gene calls are TRBV2 and TRBJ1-1; D remains unclear. This CDR3 is 15 amino acids long. Germline values: CDR1 SNHLY, CDR2 FYNNEI. V was cut by 7 bases and J by 0 bases, with 15 bases left in between. Combining the CDR3 with reference TRBV2 and TRBJ1-1 gives the whole variable domain EPEVTQTPSHQVTQMGQEVILRCVPISNHLYFYWYRQILGQKVEFLVSFYNNEISEKSEIFDDQFSVERPDGSNFTLKIRSTKLEDSAMYFCASTKYGLMNTEAFFGQGTRLTVV.

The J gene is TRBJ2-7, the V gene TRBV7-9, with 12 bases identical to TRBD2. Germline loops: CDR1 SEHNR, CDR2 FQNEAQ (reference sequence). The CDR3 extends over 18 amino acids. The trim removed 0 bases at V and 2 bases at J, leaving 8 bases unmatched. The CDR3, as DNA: TGTGCCAGCAGCTTAGCCTTTAGCAGGACTAGCGGGACCTACGAGCAGTACTTC. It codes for CASSLAFSRTSGTYEQYF.

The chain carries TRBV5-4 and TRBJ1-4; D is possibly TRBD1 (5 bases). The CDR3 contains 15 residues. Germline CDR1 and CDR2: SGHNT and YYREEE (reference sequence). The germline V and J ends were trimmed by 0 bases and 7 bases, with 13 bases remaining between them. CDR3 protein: CASSLGGSSGEKLFF. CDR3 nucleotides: TGTGCCAGCAGCTTGGGGGGGAGTTCCGGTGAAAAACTGTTTTTT. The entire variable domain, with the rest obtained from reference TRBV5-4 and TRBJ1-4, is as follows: ETGVTQSPTHLIKTRGQQVTLRCSSQSGHNTVSWYQQALGQGPQFIFQYYREEENGRGNFPPRFSGLQFPNYSSELNVNALELDDSALYLCASSLGGSSGEKLFFGSGTQLSVL.

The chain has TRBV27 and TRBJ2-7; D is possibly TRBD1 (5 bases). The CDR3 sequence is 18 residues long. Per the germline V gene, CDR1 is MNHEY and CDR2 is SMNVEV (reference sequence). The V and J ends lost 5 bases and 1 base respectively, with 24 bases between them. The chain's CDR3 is CASSPRHEQASWSYEQYF. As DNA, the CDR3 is TGTGCCAGCAGTCCAAGACACGAACAGGCCTCGTGGTCCTACGAGCAGTACTTC.

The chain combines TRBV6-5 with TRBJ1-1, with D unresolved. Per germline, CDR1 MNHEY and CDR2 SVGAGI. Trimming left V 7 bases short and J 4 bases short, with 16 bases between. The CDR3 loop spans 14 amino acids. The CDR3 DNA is TGTGCCAGCAAGGTGTTGGGAGGGATCACTGAAGCTTTCTTT. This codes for CASKVLGGITEAFF.

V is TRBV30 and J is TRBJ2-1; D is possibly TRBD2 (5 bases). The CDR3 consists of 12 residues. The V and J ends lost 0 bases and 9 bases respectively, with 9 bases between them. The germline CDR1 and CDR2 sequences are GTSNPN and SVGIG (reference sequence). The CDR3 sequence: CAWSVSGSEQFF. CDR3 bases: TGTGCCTGGAGTGTAAGTGGGAGTGAGCAGTTCTTC.

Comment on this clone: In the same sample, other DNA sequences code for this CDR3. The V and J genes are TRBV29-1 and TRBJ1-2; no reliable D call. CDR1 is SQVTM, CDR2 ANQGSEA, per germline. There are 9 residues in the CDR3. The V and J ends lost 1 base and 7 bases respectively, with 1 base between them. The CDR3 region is CSVEAGYTF. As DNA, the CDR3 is TGCAGCGTTGAAGCTGGCTACACCTTC. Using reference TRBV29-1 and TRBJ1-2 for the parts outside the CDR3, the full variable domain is SAVISQKPSRDICQRGTSLTIQCQVDSQVTMMFWYRQQPGQSLTLIATANQGSEATYESGFVIDKFPISRPNLTFSTLTVSNMSPEDSSIYLCSVEAGYTFGSGTRLTVV.

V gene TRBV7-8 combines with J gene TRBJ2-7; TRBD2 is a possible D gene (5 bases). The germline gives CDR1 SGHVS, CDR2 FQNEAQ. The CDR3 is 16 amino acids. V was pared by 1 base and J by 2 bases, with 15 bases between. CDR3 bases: TGTGCCAGCAGCTTAGAGGGAGCCCTTAGGGCCTACGAGCAGTACTTC. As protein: CASSLEGALRAYEQYF.

CDR3 loop: CASSTHRGPQYF. In DNA, the CDR3 is TGTGCCAGTAGTACCCACAGGGGGCCTCAGTACTTC. V gene TRBV19 combines with J gene TRBJ2-4; 9 nucleotides agree with TRBD1. The CDR3 is made up of 12 amino acids. Trimming at V came to 4 bases and at J to 12 bases, leaving 4 bases not matched to a gene. Per germline, CDR1 LNHDA and CDR2 SQIVND (reference sequence).